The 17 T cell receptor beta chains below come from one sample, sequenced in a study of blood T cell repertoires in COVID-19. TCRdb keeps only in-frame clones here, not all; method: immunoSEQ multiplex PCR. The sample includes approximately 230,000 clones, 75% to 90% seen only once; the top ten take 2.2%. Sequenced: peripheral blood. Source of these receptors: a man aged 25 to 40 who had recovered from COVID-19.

CDR3 residues: CASSPQGHYEQYF. The CDR3 nucleotides read TGTGCCAGTAGTCCCCAGGGGCACTACGAGCAGTACTTC. The chain couples TRBV19 to TRBJ2-7, with a weak D call TRBD1 (6 bases). CDR1 and CDR2 from the germline V gene are LNHDA and SQIVND (reference sequence). The V end lost 5 bases, the J end lost 3 bases, and 11 bases lay between the germline ends. There are 13 residues in the CDR3.

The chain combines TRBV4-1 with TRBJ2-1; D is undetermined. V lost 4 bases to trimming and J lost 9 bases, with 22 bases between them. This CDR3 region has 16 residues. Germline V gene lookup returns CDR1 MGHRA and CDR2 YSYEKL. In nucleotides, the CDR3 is TGCGCCAGCAGCCGTCCCGTCAGGCGTCACCCCTTTGAGCAGTTCTTC. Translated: CASSRPVRRHPFEQFF.

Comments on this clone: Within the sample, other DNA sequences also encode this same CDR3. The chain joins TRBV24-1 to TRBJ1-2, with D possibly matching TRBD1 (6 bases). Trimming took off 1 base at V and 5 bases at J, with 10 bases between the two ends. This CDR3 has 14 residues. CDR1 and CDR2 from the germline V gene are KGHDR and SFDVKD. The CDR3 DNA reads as TGTGCCACCAGTGATTTAACAGGGAATTATGGCTACACCTTC. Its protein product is CATSDLTGNYGYTF.

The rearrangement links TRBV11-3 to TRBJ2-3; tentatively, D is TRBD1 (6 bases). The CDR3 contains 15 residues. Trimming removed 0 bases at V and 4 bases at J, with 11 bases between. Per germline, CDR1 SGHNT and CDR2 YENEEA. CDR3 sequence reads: CASSLEGRGPDTQYF. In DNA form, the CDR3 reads TGTGCCAGCAGCTTAGAGGGCAGGGGCCCAGATACGCAGTATTTT.

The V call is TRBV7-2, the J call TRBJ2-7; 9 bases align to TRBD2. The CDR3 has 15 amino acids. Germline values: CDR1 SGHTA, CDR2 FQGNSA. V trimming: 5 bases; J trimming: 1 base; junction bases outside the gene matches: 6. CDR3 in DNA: TGTGCCAGCAGCGGGTTAGCGGGGGAGTCCTACGAGCAGTACTTC. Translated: CASSGLAGESYEQYF. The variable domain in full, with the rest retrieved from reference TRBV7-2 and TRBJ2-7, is GAGVSQSPSNKVTEKGKDVELRCDPISGHTALYWYRQSLGQGLEFLIYFQGNSAPDKSGLPSDRFSAERTGGSVSTLTIQRTQQEDSAVYLCASSGLAGESYEQYFGPGTRLTVT.

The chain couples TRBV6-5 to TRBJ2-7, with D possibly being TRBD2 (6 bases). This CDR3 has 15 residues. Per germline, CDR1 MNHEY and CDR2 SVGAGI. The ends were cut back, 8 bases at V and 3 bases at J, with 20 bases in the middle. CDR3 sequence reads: CASSPLWDSFYEQYF. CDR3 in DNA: TGTGCCAGCTCCCCCCTTTGGGACTCCTTCTACGAGCAGTACTTC.

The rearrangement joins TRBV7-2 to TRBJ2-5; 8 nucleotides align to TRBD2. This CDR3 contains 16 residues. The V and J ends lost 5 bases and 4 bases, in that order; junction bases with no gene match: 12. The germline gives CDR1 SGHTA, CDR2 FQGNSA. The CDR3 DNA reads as TGTGCCAGCAGCCTAGTGTCGGGGGGGCCAGTAGAGACCCAGTACTTC. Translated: CASSLVSGGPVETQYF. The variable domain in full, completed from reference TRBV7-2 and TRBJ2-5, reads GAGVSQSPSNKVTEKGKDVELRCDPISGHTALYWYRQSLGQGLEFLIYFQGNSAPDKSGLPSDRFSAERTGGSVSTLTIQRTQQEDSAVYLCASSLVSGGPVETQYFGPGTRLLVL.

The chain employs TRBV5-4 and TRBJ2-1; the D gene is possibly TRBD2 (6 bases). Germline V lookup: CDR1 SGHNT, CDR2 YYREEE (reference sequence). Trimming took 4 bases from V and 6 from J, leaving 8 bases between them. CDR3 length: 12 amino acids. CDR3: CASSRDSNEQFF. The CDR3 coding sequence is TGTGCCAGCAGCCGGGACTCCAATGAGCAGTTCTTC.

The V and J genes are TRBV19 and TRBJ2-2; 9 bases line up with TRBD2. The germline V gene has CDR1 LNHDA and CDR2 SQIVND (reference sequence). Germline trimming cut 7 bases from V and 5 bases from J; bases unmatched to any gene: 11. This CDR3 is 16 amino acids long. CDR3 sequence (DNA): TGTGCCAGTACCCCCGCGGGGGGGCTTAAGACCGGGGAGCTGTTTTTT. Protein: CASTPAGGLKTGELFF.

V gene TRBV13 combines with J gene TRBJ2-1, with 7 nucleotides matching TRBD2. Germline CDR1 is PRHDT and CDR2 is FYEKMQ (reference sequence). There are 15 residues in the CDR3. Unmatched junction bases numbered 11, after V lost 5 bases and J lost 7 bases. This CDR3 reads CASSQRLALDNEQFF. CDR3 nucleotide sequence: TGTGCCAGCAGCCAAAGACTAGCACTCGATAATGAGCAGTTCTTC.

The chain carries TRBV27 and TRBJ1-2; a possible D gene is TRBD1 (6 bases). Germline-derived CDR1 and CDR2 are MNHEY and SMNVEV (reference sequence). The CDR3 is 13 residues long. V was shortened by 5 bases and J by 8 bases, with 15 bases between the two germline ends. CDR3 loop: CASSTLDSGGYTF. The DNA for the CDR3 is TGTGCCAGCAGTACCTTGGACAGCGGAGGCTACACCTTC.

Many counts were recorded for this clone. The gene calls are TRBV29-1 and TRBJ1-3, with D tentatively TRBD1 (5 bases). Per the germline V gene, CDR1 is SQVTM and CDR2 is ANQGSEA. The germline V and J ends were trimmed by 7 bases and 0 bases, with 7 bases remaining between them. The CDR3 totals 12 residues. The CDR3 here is CSGQSSGNTIYF. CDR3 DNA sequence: TGCAGCGGACAGTCCTCTGGAAACACCATATATTTT.

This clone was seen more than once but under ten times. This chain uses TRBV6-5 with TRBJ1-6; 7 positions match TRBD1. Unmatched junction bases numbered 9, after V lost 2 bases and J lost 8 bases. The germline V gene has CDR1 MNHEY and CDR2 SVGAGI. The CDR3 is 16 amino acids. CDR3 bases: TGTGCCAGCAGTTACGCCGGGACAGCCGACGATTCACCCCTCCACTTT. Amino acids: CASSYAGTADDSPLHF.

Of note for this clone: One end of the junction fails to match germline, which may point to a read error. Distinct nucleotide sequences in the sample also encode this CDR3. Written as DNA, the CDR3 is TGTGCCAGTAGTGAAGCTAGGACAGCGGGAGGGTACGAGCAGTACTTC. Its translation is CASSEARTAGGYEQYF. The chain employs TRBV2 and TRBJ2-7; 10 bases match TRBD2. The CDR3 covers 16 residues. Germline V gene sequence: CDR1 SNHLY, CDR2 FYNNEI.

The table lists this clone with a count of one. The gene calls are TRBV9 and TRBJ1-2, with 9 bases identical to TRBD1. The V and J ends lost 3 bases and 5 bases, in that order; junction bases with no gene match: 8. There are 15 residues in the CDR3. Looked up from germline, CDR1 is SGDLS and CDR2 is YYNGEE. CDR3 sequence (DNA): TGTGCCAGCAGCGATTGGACAGGGGAGAGGTATGGCTACACCTTC. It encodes CASSDWTGERYGYTF.

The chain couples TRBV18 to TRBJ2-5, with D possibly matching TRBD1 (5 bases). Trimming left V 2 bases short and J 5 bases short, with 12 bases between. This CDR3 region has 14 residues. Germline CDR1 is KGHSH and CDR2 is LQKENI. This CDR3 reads CASSPSGYQETQYF. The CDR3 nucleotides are TGTGCCAGCTCACCATCAGGGTATCAGGAGACCCAGTACTTC. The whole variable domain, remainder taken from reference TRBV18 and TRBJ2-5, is NAGVMQNPRHLVRRRGQEARLRCSPMKGHSHVYWYRQLPEEGLKFMVYLQKENIIDESGMPKERFSAEFPKEGPSILRIQQVVRGDSAAYFCASSPSGYQETQYFGPGTRLLVL.

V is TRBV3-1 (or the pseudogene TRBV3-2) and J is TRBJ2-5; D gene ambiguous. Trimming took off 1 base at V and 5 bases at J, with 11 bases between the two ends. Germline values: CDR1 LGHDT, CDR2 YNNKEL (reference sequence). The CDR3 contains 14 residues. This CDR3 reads CASSQVRVWETQYF. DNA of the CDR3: TGTGCCAGCAGCCAAGTTCGGGTTTGGGAGACCCAGTACTTC.